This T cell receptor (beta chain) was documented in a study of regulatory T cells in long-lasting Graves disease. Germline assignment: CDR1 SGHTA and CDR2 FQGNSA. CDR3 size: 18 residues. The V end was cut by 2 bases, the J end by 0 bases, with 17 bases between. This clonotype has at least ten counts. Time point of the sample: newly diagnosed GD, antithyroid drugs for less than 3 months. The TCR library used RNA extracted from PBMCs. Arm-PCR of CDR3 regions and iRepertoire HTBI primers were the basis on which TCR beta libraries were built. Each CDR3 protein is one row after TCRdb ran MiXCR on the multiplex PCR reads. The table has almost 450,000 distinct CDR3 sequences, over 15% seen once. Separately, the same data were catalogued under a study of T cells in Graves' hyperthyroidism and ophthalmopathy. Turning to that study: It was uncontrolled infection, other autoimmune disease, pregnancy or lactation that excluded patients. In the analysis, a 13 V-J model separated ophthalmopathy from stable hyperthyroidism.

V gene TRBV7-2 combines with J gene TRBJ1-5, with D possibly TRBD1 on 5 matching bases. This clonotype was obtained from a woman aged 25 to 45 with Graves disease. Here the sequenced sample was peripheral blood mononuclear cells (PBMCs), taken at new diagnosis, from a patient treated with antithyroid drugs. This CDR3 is CASSLLGRGWDSNQPQHF. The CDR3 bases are TGTGCCAGCAGCTTACTCGGGAGGGGATGGGATAGCAATCAGCCCCAGCATTTT.